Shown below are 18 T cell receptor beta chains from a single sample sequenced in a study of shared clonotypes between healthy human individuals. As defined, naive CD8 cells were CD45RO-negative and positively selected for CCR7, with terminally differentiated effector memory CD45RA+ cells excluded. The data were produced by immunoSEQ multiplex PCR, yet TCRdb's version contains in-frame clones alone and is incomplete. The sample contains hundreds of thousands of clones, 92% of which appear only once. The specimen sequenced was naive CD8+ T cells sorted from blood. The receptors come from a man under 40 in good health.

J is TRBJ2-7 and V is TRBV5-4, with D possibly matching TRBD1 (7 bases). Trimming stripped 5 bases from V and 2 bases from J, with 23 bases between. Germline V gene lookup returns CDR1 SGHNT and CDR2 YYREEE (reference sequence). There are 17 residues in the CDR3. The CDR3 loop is CASRDREDRRGTYEQYF. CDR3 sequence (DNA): TGTGCCAGCAGAGACAGGGAAGACCGGCGGGGAACCTACGAGCAGTACTTC.

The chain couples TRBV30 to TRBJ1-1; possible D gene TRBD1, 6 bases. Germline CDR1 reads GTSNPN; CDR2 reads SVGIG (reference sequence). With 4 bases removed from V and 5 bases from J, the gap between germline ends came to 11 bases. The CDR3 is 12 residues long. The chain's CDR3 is CAWNRDGTEAFF. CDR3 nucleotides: TGTGCCTGGAACAGGGACGGGACTGAAGCTTTCTTT.

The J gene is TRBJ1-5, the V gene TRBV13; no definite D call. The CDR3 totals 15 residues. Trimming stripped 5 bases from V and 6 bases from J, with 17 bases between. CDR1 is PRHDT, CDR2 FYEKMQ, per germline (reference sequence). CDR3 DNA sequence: TGTGCCAGCAGCCCCCGGGGAGAGAAAGTTCAGCCCCAGCATTTT. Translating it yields CASSPRGEKVQPQHF.

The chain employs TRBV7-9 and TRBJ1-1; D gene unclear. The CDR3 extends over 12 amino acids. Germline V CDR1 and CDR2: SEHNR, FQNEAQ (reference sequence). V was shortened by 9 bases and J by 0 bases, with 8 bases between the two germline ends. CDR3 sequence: CASVALNTEAFF. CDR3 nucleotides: TGTGCCAGTGTGGCCCTGAACACTGAAGCTTTCTTT.

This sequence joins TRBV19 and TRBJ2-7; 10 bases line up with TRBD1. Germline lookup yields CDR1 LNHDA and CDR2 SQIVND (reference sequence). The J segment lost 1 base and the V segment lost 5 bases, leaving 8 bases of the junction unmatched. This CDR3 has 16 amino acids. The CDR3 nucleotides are TGTGCCAGTAGTTGGGGGACAGGGGACTCATCCTACGAGCAGTACTTC. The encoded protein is CASSWGTGDSSYEQYF.

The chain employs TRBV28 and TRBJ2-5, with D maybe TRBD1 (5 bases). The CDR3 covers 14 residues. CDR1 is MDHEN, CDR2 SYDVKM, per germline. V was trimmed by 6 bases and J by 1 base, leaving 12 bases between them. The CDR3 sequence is CASSQGQGQETQYF. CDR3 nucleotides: TGTGCCAGCAGCCAGGGCCAGGGCCAAGAGACCCAGTACTTC.

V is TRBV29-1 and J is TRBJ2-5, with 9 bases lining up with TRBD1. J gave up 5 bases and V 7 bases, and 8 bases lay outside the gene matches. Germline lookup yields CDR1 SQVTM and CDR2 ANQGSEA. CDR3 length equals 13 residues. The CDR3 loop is CSALRDRVETQYF. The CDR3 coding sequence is TGCAGCGCCCTGAGGGACAGGGTTGAGACCCAGTACTTC.

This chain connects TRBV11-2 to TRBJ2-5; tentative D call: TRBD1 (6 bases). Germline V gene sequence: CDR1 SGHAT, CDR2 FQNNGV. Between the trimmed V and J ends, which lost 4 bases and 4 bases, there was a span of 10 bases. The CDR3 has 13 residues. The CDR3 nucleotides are TGTGCCAGCAGCTCTTTACAGGGAGAGACCCAGTACTTC. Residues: CASSSLQGETQYF.

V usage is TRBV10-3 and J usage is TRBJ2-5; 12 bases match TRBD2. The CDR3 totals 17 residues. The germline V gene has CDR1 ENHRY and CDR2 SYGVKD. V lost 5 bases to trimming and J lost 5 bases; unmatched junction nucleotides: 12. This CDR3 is CAISSGLAGTSWETQYF. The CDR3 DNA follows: TGTGCCATCAGTTCAGGACTAGCGGGGACTAGCTGGGAGACCCAGTACTTC.

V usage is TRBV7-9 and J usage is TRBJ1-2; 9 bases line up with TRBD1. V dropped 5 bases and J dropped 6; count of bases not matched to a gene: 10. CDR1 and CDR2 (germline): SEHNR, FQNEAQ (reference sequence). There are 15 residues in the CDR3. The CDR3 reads CASSSTGTGRNGYTF. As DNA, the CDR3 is TGTGCCAGCAGCAGTACCGGGACAGGGAGAAATGGCTACACCTTC.

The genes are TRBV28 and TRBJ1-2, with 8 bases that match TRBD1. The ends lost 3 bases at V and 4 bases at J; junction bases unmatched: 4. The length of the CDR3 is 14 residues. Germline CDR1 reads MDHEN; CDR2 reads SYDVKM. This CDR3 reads CASSFMGTGYGYTF. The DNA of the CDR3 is TGTGCCAGCAGTTTCATGGGGACAGGCTATGGCTACACCTTC.

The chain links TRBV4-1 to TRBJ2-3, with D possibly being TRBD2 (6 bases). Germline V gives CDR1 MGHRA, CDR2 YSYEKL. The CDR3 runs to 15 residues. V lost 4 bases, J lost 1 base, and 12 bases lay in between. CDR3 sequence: CASSPGVAGTDTQYF. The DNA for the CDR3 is TGCGCCAGCAGCCCAGGAGTAGCGGGCACAGATACGCAGTATTTT.

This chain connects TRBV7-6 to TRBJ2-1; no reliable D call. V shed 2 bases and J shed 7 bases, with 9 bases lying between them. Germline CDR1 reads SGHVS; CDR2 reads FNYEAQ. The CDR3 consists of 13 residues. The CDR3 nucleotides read TGTGCCAGCAGCTTATCTATGGGTAATGAGCAGTTCTTC. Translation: CASSLSMGNEQFF.

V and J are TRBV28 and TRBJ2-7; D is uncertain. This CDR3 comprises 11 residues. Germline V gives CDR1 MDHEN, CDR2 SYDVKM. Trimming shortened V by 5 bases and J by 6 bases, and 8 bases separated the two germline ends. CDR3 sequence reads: CASSDTGEQYF. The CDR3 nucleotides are TGTGCCAGCAGTGACACCGGCGAGCAGTACTTC.

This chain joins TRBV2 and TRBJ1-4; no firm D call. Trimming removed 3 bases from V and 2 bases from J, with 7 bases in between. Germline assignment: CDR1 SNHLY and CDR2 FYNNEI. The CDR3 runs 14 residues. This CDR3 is CASSEADTNEKLFF. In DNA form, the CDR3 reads TGTGCCAGCAGTGAGGCCGATACTAATGAAAAACTGTTTTTT. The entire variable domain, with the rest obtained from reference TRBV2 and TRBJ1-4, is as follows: EPEVTQTPSHQVTQMGQEVILRCVPISNHLYFYWYRQILGQKVEFLVSFYNNEISEKSEIFDDQFSVERPDGSNFTLKIRSTKLEDSAMYFCASSEADTNEKLFFGSGTQLSVL.

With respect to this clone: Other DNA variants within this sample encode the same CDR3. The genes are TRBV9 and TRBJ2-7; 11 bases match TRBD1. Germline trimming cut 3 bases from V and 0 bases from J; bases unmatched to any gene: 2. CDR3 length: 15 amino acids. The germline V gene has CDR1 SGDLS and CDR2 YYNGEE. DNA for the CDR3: TGTGCCAGCAGCGATGGGACAGGGGGCTCCTACGAGCAGTACTTC. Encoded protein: CASSDGTGGSYEQYF.

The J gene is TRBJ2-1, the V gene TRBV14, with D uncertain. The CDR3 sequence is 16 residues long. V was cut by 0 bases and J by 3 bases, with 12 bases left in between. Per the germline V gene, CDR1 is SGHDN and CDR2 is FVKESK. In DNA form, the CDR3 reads TGTGCCAGCAGCCAAGATTGGCATACAAGCTACAATGAGCAGTTCTTC. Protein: CASSQDWHTSYNEQFF.

CDR3 coding DNA: TGTGCCAGCAGCCAAGTCTCCACTAGCGGGACTGGACTCCACGAGCAGTACTTC. Translating gives CASSQVSTSGTGLHEQYF. The gene calls are TRBV14 and TRBJ2-7; 10 nucleotides agree with TRBD2. V was clipped by 1 base and J by 5 bases; unmatched bases: 14. Looked up from germline, CDR1 is SGHDN and CDR2 is FVKESK. The CDR3 has 18 residues. The whole variable domain, filled in from reference TRBV14 and TRBJ2-7, reads EAGVTQFPSHSVIEKGQTVTLRCDPISGHDNLYWYRRVMGKEIKFLLHFVKESKQDESGMPNNRFLAERTGGTYSTLKVQPAELEDSGVYFCASSQVSTSGTGLHEQYFGPGTRLTVT.